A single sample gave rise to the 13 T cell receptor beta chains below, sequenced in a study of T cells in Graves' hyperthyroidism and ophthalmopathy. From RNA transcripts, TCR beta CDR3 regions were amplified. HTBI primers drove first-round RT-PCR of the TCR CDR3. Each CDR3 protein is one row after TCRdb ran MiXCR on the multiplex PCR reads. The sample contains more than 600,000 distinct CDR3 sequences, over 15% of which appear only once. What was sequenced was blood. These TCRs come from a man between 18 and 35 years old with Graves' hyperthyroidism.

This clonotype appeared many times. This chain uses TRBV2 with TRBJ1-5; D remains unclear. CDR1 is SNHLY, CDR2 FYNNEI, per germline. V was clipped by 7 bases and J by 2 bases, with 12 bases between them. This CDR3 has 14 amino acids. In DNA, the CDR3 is TGTGCCAGCAAAATCACTGGGGGCAATCAGCCCCAGCATTTT. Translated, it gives CASKITGGNQPQHF.

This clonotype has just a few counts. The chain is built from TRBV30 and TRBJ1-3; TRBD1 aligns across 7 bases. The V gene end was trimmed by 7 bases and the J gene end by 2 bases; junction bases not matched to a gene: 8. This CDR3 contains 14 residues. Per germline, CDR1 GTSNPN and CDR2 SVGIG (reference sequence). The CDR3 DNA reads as TGTGCCTTTCAGACAGGGCCAACTGGAAACACCATATATTTT. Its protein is CAFQTGPTGNTIYF.

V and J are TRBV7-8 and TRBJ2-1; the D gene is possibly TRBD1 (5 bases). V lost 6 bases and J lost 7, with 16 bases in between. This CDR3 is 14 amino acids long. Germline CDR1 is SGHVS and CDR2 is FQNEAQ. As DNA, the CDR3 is TGTGCCAGCAGTGACAGCCCCCAAGGGAATGAGCAGTTCTTC. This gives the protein CASSDSPQGNEQFF.

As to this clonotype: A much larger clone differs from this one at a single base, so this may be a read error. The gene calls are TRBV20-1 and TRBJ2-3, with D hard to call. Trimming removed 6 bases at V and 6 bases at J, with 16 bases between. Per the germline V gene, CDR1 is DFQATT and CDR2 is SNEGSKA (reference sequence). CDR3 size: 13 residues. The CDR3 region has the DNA TGCAGTGCCAAGGGCCACAGCGCTGATACGCAGTATTTT. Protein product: CSAKGHSADTQYF.

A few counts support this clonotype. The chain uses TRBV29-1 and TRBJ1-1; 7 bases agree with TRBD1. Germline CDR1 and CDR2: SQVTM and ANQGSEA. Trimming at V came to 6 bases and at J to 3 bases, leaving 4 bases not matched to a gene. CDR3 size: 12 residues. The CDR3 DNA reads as TGCAGCGTGGAAACAGGGGACACTGAAGCTTTCTTT. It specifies CSVETGDTEAFF. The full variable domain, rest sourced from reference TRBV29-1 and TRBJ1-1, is SAVISQKPSRDICQRGTSLTIQCQVDSQVTMMFWYRQQPGQSLTLIATANQGSEATYESGFVIDKFPISRPNLTFSTLTVSNMSPEDSSIYLCSVETGDTEAFFGQGTRLTVV.

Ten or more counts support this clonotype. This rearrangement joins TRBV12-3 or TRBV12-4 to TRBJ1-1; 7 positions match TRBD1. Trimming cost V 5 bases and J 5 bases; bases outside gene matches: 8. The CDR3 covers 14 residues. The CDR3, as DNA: TGTGCCAGCAGTCATAGCCGACAGGGAACTGAAGCTTTCTTT. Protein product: CASSHSRQGTEAFF.

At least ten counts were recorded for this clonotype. CDR3: CASRTGQGMSKAFF. CDR3 nucleotides: TGTGCCAGCAGGACGGGACAGGGGATGTCTAAAGCTTTCTTT. The chain uses TRBV2 and TRBJ1-1; 10 bases fit TRBD1. Germline V gene lookup returns CDR1 SNHLY and CDR2 FYNNEI. J was trimmed by 9 bases and V by 6 bases; bases with no gene match: 10. The CDR3 runs to 14 residues. Using reference TRBV2 and TRBJ1-1 for the parts outside the CDR3, the full variable domain is EPEVTQTPSHQVTQMGQEVILRCVPISNHLYFYWYRQILGQKVEFLVSFYNNEISEKSEIFDDQFSVERPDGSNFTLKIRSTKLEDSAMYFCASRTGQGMSKAFFGQGTRLTVV.

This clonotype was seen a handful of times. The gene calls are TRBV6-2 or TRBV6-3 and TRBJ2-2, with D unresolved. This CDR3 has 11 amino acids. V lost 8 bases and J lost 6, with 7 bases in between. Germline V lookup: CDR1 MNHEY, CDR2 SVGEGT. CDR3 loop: CASRFPGELFF. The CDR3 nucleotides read TGTGCCAGCCGATTTCCCGGGGAGCTGTTTTTT.

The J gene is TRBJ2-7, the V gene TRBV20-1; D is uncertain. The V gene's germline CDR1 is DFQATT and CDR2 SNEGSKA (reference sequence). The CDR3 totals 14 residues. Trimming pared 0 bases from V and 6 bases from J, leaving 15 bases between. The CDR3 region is CSARDPQGLGEQYF. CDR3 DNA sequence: TGCAGTGCTAGAGATCCCCAAGGGCTCGGCGAGCAGTACTTC.

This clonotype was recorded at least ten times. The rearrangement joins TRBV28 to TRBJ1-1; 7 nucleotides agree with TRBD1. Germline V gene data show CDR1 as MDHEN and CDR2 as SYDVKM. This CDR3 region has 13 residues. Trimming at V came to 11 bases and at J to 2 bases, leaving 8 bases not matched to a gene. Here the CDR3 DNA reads TGTGCCTCCCAGGGGGGTGGAAACACTGAAGCTTTCTTT. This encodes CASQGGGNTEAFF.

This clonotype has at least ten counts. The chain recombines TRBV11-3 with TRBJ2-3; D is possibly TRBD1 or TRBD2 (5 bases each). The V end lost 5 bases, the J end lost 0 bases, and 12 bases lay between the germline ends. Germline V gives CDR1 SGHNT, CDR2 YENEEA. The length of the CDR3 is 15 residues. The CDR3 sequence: CASSQGEGSTDTQYF. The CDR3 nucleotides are TGTGCCAGCAGCCAGGGAGAGGGGAGCACAGATACGCAGTATTTT.

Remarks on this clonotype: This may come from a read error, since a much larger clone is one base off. CDR3 protein: CATQRTEGTYEQYF. The CDR3 nucleotides read TGTGCCACCCAACGGACAGAGGGGACCTACGAGCAGTACTTC. This sequence joins TRBV6-1 and TRBJ2-7; weak D call: TRBD1 (6 bases). Trimming stripped 10 bases from V and 2 bases from J, with 18 bases between. The CDR3 runs to 14 residues. The germline V gene encodes CDR1 MNHNS and CDR2 SASEGT.

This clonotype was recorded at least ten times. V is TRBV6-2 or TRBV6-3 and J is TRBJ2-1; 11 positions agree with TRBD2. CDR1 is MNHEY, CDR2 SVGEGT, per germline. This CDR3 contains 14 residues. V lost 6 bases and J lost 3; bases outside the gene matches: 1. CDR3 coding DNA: TGTGCCAGCAGGGGACTAGCGGACTACAATGAGCAGTTCTTC. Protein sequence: CASRGLADYNEQFF.